This is a list of T cell receptor beta chains from one sample in a study of cytomegalovirus exposure and HLA in healthy donors. Profiling relied on immunoSEQ multiplex PCR, and the TCRdb table lists in-frame clones only, not all of them. Among 150,000 to 200,000 clones listed, 84% were seen once. The specimen sequenced was PBMCs. The receptors originated from a man between 25 and 39 years old in good health and CMV-seronegative. CDR3s leave out the opening cysteine and the closing phenylalanine or tryptophan. The order of the fields is V gene, clone size, CDR3 protein. Expanded clones get a size class; other rows say once, few or many, or leave the size out.

TRBV6-5	NA	ASSRGEEVNEQF
TRBV11-2	NA	ASSLAGTSVYEQY
TRBV7-9	NA	ASSLEASVLGTNEKLF
TRBV19	NA	ASRPGHLWEQY
TRBV14	NA	ASSQGLWRQNTGELF
TRBV7-9	NA	ASSPGTDYSYEQY
TRBV30	NA	AWGGSGGRTTEQY
TRBV7-3	NA	ASGQGNQETQY
TRBV9	NA	ASSVGGRGNNNEQF
TRBV4-1	NA	ASSQGGLAGPNEQF
TRBV11-1	NA	ASSLAPWREATDTQY
TRBV6-5	NA	ASRPQGWDGYT
TRBV6-4	NA	ASSELGQPSNSPLH
TRBV4-2	NA	ASSQGLAEISTDTQY
TRBV4-2	few	ASSLRVGGTEAF
TRBV19	NA	ASMWRGPHTEAF
TRBV4-3	NA	ASSQDGSSGNTIY
TRBV19	NA	ASSIAVSGANVLT